These T cell receptor beta chains were read from a single sample in a study of PD-L1 blockade in urothelial cancer. Here immunoSEQ multiplex PCR was the method, and the copy in TCRdb shows in-frame clones only, minus some. The table lists around 80,000 clones, 75% to 95% of them singletons. The specimen was PBMCs, collected around atezolizumab (anti-PD-L1) treatment. These receptors came from a woman aged 80 or over with urothelial cancer. The CDR3 runs from the conserved cysteine through the conserved F or W. D genes are given only for firm matches. Size is stated for part of the rows, as once, few or many counts, or as a class when the clone is expanded.

TRBJ2-5,TRBV7-9,NA,NA,CASSLVRGTLGPPETQYF,TGTGCCAGCAGCTTAGTCCGCGGGACCCTCGGGCCCCCAGAGACCCAGTACTTC
TRBJ2-3,TRBV5-1,NA,NA,CASSLDGRSTDTQYF,TGCGCCAGCAGCTTGGATGGGAGGAGCACAGATACGCAGTATTTT
TRBJ1-1,TRBV10-2,NA,NA,CASSASLMGLNTEAFF,TGCGCCAGCAGTGCCTCCCTGATGGGGCTCAACACTGAAGCTTTCTTT
TRBJ1-2,TRBV2,NA,NA,CASRLQIANYGYTF,TGTGCCAGCAGGCTCCAAATAGCTAACTATGGCTACACCTTC
TRBJ1-2,TRBV7-9,NA,NA,CASSGGSGNINYGYTF,TGTGCCAGCAGCGGGGGTAGCGGAAACATTAACTATGGCTACACCTTC
TRBJ2-7,TRBV5-6,NA,TRBD2,CASSLAGLAGPLTEQYF,TGTGCCAGCAGCTTGGCCGGGCTAGCGGGACCGTTGACCGAGCAGTACTTC
TRBJ2-1,TRBV6-5,NA,TRBD2,CASSTSGVFEQFF,TGTGCCAGTTCGACTAGCGGGGTTTTTGAGCAGTTCTTC
TRBJ2-2,TRBV5-1,NA,TRBD1,CASSLATGGAGTGELFF,TGCGCCAGCAGCTTGGCGACAGGGGGCGCGGGTACCGGGGAGCTGTTTTTT
TRBJ2-7,TRBV6-5,once,TRBD2,CASSPRLAGAYEQYF,TGTGCCAGCAGCCCAAGACTAGCGGGGGCCTACGAGCAGTACTTC
TRBJ2-7,TRBV2,once,TRBD1,CASSEFRGQGAIEQYF,TGTGCCAGCAGTGAATTCCGAGGACAGGGGGCTATCGAGCAGTACTTC
TRBJ2-2,TRBV28,NA,TRBD2,CASTSGSGELFF,TGTGCCAGCACCAGCGGGAGTGGGGAGCTGTTTTTT
TRBJ2-7,TRBV6-6,NA,TRBD2,CASSYGDYYEQYF,TGTGCCAGCAGTTACGGGGACTACTACGAGCAGTACTTC
TRBJ1-3,TRBV5-5,NA,TRBD1,CASSHSPTGGGNTIYF,TGTGCCAGCAGCCATTCGCCGACAGGGGGCGGAAACACCATATATTTT
TRBJ1-1,TRBV18,NA,NA,CASSPPGPTGTEAFF,TGTGCCAGCTCACCACCGGGCCCAACGGGAACTGAAGCTTTCTTT
TRBJ2-3,TRBV10-3,once,NA,CAISESGHGSSTDTQYF,TGTGCCATCAGTGAGTCAGGTCACGGGTCTAGCACAGATACGCAGTATTTT
TRBJ2-6,TRBV30,NA,NA,CAWGLRSGANVLTF,TGTGCCTGGGGACTGCGCTCTGGGGCCAACGTCCTGACTTTC
TRBJ2-7,TRBV7-9,NA,NA,CASSITGVGEQYF,TGTGCCAGCAGTATCACGGGGGTCGGCGAGCAGTACTTC